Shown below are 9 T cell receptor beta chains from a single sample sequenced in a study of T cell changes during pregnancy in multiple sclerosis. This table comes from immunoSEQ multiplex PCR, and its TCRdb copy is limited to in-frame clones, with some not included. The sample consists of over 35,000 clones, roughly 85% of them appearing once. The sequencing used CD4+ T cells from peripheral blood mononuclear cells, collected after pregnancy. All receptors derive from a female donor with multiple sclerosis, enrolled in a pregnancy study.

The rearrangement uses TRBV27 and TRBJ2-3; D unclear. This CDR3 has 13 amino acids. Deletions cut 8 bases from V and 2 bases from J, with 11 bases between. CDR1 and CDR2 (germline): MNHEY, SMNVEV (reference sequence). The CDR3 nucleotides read TGTGCCAGCCGCCCCCAGGTCACAGATACGCAGTATTTT. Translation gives CASRPQVTDTQYF.

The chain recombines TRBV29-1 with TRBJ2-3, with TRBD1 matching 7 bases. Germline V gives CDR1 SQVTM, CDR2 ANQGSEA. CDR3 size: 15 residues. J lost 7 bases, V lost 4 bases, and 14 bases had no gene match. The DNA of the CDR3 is TGCAGCGTTGGGGGGACAGAGCTTCAGGCGTATACGCAGTATTTT. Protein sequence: CSVGGTELQAYTQYF.

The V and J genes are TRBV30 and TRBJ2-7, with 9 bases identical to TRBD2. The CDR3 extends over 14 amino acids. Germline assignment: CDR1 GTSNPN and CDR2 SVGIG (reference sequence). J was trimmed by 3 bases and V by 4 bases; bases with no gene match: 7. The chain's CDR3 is CAWTGQRGVYEQYF. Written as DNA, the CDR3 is TGTGCCTGGACTGGCCAGCGGGGGGTCTACGAGCAGTACTTC.

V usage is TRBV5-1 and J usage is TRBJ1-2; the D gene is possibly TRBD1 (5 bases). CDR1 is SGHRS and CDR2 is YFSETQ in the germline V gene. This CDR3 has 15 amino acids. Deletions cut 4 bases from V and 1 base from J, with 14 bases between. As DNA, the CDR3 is TGCGCCAGCAGCCCTGGACACCTCCTTAACTATGGCTACACCTTC. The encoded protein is CASSPGHLLNYGYTF.

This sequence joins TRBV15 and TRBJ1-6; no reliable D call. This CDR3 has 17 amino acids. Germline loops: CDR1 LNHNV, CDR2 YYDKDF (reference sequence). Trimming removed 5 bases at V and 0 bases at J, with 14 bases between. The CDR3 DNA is TGTGCCACCAGCCGAGGAGCAAGTAGCTCCTATAATTCACCCCTCCACTTT. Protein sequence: CATSRGASSSYNSPLHF.

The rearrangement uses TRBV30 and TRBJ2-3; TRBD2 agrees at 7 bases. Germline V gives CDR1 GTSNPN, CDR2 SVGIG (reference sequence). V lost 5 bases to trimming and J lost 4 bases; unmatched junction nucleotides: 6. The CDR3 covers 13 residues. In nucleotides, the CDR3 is TGTGCCTGGGGGGAGGGATCTTCAGATACGCAGTATTTT. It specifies CAWGEGSSDTQYF.

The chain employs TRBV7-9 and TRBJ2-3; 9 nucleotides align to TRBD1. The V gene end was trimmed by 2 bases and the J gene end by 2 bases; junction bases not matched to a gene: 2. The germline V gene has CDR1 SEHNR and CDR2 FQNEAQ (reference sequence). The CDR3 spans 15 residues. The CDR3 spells CASSLRTGDTDTQYF. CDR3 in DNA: TGTGCCAGCAGCTTACGGACAGGGGACACAGATACGCAGTATTTT.

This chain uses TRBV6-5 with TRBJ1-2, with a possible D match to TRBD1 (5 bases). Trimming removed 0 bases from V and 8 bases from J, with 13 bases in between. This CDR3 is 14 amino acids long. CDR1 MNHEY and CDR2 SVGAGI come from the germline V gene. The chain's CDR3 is CASSYSGGRKGYTF. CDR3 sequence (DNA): TGTGCCAGCAGTTACTCCGGGGGGAGGAAAGGCTACACCTTC.

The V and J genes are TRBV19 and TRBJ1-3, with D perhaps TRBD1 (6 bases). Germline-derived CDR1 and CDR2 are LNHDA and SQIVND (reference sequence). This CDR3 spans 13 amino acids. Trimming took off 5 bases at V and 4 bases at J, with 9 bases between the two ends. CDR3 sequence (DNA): TGTGCCAGTAGTCCCGGGACAGGAAACACCATATATTTT. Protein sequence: CASSPGTGNTIYF.